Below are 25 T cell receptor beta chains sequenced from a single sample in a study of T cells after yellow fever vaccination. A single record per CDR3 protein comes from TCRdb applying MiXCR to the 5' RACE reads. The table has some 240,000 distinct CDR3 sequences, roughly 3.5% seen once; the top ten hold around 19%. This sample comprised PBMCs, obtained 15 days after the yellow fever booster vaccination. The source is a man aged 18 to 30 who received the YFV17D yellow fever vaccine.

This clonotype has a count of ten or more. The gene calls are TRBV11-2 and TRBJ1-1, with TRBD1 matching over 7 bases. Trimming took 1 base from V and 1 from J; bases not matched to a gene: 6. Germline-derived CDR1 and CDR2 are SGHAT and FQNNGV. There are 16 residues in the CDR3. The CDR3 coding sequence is TGTGCCAGCAGCTTAGTAATGGGACAGCCGAACACTGAAGCTTTCTTT. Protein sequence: CASSLVMGQPNTEAFF.

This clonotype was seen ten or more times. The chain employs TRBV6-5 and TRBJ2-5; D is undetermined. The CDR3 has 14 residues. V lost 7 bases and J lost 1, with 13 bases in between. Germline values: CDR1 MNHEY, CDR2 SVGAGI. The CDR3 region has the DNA TGTGCCAGCAAGGATAGCCCAATCCAAGAGACCCAGTACTTC. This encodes CASKDSPIQETQYF.

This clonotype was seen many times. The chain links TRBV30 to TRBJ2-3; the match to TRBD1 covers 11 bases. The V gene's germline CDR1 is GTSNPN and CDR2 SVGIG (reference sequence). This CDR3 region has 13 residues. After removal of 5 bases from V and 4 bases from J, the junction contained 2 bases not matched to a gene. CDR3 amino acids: CAWGDRGSDTQYF. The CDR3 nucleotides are TGTGCCTGGGGGGACAGGGGGTCAGATACGCAGTATTTT.

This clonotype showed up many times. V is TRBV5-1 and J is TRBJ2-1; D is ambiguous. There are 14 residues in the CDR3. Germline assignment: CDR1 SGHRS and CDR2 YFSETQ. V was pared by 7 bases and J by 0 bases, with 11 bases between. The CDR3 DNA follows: TGCGCCAGCGGCCGAGCGAGCTCCTACAATGAGCAGTTCTTC. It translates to CASGRASSYNEQFF.

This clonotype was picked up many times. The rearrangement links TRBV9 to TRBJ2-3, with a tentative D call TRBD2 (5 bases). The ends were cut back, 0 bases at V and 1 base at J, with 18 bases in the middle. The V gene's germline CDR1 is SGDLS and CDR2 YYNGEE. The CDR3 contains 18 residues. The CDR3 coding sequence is TGTGCCAGCAGCGTAGTTCCTAGCATTGGCTCGGGCACAGATACGCAGTATTTT. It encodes CASSVVPSIGSGTDTQYF.

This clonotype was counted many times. The CDR3, as DNA: TGTGCCTGGAGCCCCCTGGGGGGGTTTGAAAAACTGTTTTTT. As protein: CAWSPLGGFEKLFF. This chain joins TRBV30 and TRBJ1-4; the D gene is possibly TRBD1 (5 bases). Trimming removed 3 bases from V and 7 bases from J, with 15 bases in between. The CDR3 covers 14 residues. Germline CDR1 and CDR2: GTSNPN and SVGIG (reference sequence).

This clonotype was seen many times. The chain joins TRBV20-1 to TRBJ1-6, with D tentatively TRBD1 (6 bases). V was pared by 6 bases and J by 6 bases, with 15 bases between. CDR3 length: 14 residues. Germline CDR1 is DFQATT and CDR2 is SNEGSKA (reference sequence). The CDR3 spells CSAKVQGSNSPLHF. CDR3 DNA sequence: TGCAGTGCAAAAGTTCAGGGGTCTAATTCACCCCTCCACTTT.

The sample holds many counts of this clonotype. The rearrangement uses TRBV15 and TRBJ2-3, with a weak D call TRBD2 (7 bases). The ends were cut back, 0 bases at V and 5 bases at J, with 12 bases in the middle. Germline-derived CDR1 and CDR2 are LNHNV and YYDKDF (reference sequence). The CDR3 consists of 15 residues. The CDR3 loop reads CATSRDMGGQDTQYF. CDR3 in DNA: TGTGCCACCAGCAGAGATATGGGGGGGCAAGATACGCAGTATTTT.

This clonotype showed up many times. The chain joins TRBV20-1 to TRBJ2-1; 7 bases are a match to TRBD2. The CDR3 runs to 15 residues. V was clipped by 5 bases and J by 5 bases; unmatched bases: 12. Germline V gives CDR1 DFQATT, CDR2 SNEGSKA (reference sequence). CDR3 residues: CSAPDFGGRNNEQFF. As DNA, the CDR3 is TGCAGTGCTCCTGACTTCGGGGGGAGAAACAATGAGCAGTTCTTC.

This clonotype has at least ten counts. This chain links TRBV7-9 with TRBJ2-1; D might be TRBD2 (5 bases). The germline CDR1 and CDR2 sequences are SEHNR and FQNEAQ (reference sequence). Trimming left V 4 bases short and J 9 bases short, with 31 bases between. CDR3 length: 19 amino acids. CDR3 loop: CASSSGIARDSGPLVEQFF. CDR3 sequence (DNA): TGTGCCAGCAGCTCCGGGATAGCTCGGGATTCAGGACCCCTAGTTGAGCAGTTCTTC.

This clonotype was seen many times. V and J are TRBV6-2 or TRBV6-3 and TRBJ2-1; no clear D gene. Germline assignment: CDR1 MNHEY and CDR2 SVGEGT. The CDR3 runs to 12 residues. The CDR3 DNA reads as TGTGCTACTTCCGGGCCCTACAATGAGCAGTTCTTC. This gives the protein CATSGPYNEQFF.

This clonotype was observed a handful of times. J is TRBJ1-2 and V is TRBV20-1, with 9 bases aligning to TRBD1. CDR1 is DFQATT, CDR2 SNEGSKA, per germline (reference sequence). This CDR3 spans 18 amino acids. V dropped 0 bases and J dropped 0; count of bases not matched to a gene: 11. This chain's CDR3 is CSARDPPGQGYSNYGYTF. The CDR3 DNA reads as TGCAGTGCTAGAGATCCCCCTGGACAGGGGTATTCTAACTATGGCTACACCTTC.

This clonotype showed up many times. The CDR3 DNA sequence: TGTGCCAGCAGCTTAGTGGGGTTTTGGACTGGGGCCAACGTCCTGACTTTC. It codes for CASSLVGFWTGANVLTF. The chain has TRBV7-2 and TRBJ2-6; no definite D call. V dropped 1 base and J dropped 2 bases, with 12 bases sitting between them. Germline lookup yields CDR1 SGHTA and CDR2 FQGNSA. This CDR3 region has 17 residues. Full variable domain (rest looked up from reference TRBV7-2 and TRBJ2-6): GAGVSQSPSNKVTEKGKDVELRCDPISGHTALYWYRQSLGQGLEFLIYFQGNSAPDKSGLPSDRFSAERTGGSVSTLTIQRTQQEDSAVYLCASSLVGFWTGANVLTFGAGSRLTVL.

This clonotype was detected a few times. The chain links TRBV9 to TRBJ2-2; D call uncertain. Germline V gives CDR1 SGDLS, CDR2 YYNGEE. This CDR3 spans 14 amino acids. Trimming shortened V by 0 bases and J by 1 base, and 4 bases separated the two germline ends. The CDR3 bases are TGTGCCAGCAGCGTAGTCAGGAACACCGGGGAGCTGTTTTTT. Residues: CASSVVRNTGELFF.

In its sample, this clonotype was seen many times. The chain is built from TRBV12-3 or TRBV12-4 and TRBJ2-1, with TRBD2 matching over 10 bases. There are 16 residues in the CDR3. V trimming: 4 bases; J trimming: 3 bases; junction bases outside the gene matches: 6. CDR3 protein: CASSSRTSGVYNEQFF. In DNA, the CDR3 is TGTGCCAGCAGTTCAAGAACTAGCGGGGTCTACAATGAGCAGTTCTTC.

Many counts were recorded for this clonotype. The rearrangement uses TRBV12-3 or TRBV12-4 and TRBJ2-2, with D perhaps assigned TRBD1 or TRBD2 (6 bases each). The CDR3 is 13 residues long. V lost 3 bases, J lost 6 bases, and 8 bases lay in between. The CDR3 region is CASSFRGPGELFF. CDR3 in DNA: TGTGCCAGCAGTTTCCGGGGGCCCGGGGAGCTGTTTTTT.

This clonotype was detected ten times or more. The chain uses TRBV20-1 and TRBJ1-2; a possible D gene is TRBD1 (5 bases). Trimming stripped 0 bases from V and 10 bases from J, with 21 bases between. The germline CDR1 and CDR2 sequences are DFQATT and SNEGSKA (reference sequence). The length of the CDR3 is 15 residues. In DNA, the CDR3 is TGCAGTGCTAGAGAGTCCGGGGCAGGGCTATTTTACTACACCTTC. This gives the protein CSARESGAGLFYYTF.

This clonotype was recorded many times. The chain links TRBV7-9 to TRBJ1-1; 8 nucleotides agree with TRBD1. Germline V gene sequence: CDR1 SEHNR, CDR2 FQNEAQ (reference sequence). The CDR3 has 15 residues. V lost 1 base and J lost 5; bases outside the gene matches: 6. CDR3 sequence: CASSLGQGYSTEAFF. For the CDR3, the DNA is TGTGCCAGCAGCTTAGGACAGGGGTATAGTACTGAAGCTTTCTTT.

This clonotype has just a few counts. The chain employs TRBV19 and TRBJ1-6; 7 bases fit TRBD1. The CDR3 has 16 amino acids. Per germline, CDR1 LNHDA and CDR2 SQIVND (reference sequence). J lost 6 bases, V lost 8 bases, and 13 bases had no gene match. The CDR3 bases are TGTGCCAGTGAGGGGCGCAGGGGGAGATCTAATTCACCCCTCCACTTT. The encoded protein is CASEGRRGRSNSPLHF.

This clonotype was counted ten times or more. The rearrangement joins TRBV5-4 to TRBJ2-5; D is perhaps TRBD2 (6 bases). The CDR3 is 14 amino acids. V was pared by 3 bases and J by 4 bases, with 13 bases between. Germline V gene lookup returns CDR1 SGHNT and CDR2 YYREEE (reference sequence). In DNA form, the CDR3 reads TGTGCCAGCAGCTCGCGCGGGGAGCCAGAGACCCAGTACTTC. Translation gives CASSSRGEPETQYF.

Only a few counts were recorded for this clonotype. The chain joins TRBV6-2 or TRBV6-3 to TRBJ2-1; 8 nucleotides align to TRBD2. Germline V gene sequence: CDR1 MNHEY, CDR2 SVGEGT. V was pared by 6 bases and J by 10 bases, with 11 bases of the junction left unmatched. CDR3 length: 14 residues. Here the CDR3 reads CASSYGGGPFEQFF. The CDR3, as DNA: TGTGCCAGCAGCTACGGGGGGGGGCCGTTCGAGCAGTTCTTC.

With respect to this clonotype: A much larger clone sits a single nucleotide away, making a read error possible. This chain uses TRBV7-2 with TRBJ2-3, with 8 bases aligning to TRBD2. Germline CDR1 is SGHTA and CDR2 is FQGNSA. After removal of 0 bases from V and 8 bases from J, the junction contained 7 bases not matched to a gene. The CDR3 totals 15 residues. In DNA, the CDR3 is TGTGCCAGCAGCTTAGCTGCTAGCGGGTGTGGTACGCAGTATTTT. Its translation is CASSLAASGCGTQYF.

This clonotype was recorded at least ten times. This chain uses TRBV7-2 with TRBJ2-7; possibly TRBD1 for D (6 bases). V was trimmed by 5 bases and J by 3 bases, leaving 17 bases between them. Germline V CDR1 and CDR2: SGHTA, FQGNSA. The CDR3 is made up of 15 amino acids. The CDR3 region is CASSVTQGWRYEQYF. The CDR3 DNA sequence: TGTGCCAGCAGCGTAACACAGGGCTGGCGCTACGAGCAGTACTTC. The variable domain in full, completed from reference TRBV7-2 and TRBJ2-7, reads GAGVSQSPSNKVTEKGKDVELRCDPISGHTALYWYRQSLGQGLEFLIYFQGNSAPDKSGLPSDRFSAERTGGSVSTLTIQRTQQEDSAVYLCASSVTQGWRYEQYFGPGTRLTVT.

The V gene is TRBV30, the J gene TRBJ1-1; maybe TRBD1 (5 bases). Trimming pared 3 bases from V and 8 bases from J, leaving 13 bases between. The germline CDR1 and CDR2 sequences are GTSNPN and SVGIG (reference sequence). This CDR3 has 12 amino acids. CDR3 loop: CAWSGGVGEAFF. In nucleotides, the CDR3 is TGTGCCTGGAGCGGGGGTGTGGGCGAAGCTTTCTTT.

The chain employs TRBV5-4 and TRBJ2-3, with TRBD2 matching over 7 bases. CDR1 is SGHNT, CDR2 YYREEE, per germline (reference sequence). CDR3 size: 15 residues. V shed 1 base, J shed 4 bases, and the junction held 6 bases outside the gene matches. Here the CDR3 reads CASSLTASGADTQYF. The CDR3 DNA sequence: TGTGCCAGCAGCTTGACAGCCAGCGGGGCAGATACGCAGTATTTT.